The clone carrying this T cell receptor beta chain has just a few counts. Its matching antigen is unknown. As part of library construction, unique molecular identifiers were attached to individual cDNA molecules. Via MiXCR, TCRdb re-called the 5' RACE reads, giving one row per CDR3 protein. The table has around 50,000 distinct CDR3 sequences, 7% to 9% seen once. The sample is drawn from a study of early T cells in non-severe SARS-CoV-2 infection. The wider study: Chains were not paired, and sequencing was done on bulk RNA from unsorted whole blood. Study-wide results and caveats: Anti-spike CD8 responses were favored by VDJdb matching, which missed private and CD4 specificities.

The sequence derives from an adult who was a healthcare worker with PCR-confirmed SARS-CoV-2 infection or an uninfected control (not recorded which). Sequenced material: whole blood.

The CDR3 bases are TGTGCCAGCACCCCGGACAGGAGCGAGCAGTACTTC. Translation gives CASTPDRSEQYF. The chain carries TRBV28 and TRBJ2-7; 7 nucleotides align to TRBD1. There are 12 residues in the CDR3. Losses at the gene ends were 7 bases for V and 6 bases for J; bases not matched to a gene: 6. The germline V gene has CDR1 MDHEN and CDR2 SYDVKM.